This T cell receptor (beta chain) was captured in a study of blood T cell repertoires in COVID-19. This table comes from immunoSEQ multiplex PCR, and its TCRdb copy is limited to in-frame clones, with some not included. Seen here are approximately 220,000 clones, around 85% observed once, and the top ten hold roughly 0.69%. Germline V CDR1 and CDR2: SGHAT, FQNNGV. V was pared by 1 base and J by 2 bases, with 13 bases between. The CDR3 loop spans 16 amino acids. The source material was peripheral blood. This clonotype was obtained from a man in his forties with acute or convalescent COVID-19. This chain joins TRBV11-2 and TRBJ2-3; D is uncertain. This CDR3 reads CASSLGASPFTDTQYF. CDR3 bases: TGTGCCAGCAGCTTAGGGGCATCCCCCTTCACAGATACGCAGTATTTT.